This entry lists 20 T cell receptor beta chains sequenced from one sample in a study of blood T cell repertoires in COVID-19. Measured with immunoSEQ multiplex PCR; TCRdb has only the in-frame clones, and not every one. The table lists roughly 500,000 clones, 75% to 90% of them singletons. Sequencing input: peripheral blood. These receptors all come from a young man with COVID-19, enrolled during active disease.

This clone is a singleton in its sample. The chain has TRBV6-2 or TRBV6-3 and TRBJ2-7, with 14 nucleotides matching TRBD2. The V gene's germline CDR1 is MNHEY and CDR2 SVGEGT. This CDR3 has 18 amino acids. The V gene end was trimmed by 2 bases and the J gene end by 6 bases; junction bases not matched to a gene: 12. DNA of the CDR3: TGTGCCAGCAGTTACCGCTTGGGGACTAGCGGGAGTAGGTCCGAGCAGTACTTC. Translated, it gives CASSYRLGTSGSRSEQYF.

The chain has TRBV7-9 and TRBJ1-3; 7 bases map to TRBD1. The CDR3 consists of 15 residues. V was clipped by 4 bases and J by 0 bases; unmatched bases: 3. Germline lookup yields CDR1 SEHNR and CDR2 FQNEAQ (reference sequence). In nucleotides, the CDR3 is TGTGCCAGCAGCTCCTGGACAGGCTCTGGAAACACCATATATTTT. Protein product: CASSSWTGSGNTIYF. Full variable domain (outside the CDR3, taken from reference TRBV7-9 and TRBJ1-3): DTGVSQNPRHKITKRGQNVTFRCDPISEHNRLYWYRQTLGQGPEFLTYFQNEAQLEKSRLLSDRFSAERPKGSFSTLEIQRTEQGDSAMYLCASSSWTGSGNTIYFGEGSWLTVV.

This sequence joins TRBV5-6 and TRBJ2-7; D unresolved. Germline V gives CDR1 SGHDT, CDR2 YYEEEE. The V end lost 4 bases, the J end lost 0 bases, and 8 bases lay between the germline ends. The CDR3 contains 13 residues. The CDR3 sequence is CASSRISSYEQYF. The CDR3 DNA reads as TGTGCCAGCAGCCGTATTAGCTCCTACGAGCAGTACTTC. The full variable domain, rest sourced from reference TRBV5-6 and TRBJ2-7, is DAGVTQSPTHLIKTRGQQVTLRCSPKSGHDTVSWYQQALGQGPQFIFQYYEEEERQRGNFPDRFSGHQFPNYSSELNVNALLLGDSALYLCASSRISSYEQYFGPGTRLTVT.

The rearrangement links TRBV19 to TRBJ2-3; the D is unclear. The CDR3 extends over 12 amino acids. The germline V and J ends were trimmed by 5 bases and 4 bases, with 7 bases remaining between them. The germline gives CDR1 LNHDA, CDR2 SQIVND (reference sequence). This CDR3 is CASSPRADTQYF. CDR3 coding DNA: TGTGCCAGTAGTCCCCGGGCAGATACGCAGTATTTT.

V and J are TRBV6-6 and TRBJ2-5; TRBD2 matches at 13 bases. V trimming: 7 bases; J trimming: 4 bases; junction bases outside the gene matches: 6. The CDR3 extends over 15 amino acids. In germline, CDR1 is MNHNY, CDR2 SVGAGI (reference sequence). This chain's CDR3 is CASTPGLAGPETQYF. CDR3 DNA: TGTGCCAGCACCCCGGGACTAGCGGGGCCAGAGACCCAGTACTTC.

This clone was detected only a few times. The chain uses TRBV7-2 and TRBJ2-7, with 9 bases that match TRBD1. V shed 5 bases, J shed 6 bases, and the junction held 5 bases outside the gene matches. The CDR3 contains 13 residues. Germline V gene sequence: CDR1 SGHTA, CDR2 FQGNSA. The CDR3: CASSRDRVSEQYF. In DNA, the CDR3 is TGTGCCAGCAGCCGGGACAGGGTGTCCGAGCAGTACTTC.

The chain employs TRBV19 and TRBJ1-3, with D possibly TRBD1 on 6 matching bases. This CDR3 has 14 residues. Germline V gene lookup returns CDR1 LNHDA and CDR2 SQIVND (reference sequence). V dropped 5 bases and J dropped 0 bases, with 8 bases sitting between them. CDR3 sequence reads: CASSLDSSGNTIYF. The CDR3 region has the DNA TGTGCCAGTAGTCTGGACAGCTCTGGAAACACCATATATTTT.

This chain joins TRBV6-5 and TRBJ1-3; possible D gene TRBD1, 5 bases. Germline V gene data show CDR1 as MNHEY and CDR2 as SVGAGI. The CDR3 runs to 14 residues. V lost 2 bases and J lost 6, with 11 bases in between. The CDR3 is CASSYSRDQNTIYF. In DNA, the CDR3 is TGTGCCAGCAGTTACAGCAGGGATCAAAACACCATATATTTT.

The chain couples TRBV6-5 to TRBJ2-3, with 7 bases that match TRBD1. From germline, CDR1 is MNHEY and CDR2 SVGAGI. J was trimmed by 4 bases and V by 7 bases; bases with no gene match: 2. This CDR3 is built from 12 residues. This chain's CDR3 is CASTQGADTQYF. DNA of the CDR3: TGTGCCAGCACGCAGGGGGCAGATACGCAGTATTTT.

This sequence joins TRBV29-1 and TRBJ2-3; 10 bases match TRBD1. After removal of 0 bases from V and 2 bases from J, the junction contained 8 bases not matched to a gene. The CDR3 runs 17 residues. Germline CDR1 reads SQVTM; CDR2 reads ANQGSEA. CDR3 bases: TGCAGCGTTGAAGATCAACCGGGACAGGGGATCACAGATACGCAGTATTTT. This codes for CSVEDQPGQGITDTQYF.

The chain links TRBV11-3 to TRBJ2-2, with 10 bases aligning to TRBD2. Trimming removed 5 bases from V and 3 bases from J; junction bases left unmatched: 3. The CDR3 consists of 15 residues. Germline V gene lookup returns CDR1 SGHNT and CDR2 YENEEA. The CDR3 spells CASSISGGHTGELFF. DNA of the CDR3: TGTGCCAGCAGCATTAGCGGGGGGCACACCGGGGAGCTGTTTTTT.

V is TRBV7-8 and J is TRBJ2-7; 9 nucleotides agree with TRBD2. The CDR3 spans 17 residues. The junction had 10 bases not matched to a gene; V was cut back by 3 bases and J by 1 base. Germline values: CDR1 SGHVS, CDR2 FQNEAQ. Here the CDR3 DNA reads TGTGCCAGCAGCTTTAACTCAGCGCTAGCGGGGTCCTACGAGCAGTACTTC. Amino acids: CASSFNSALAGSYEQYF.

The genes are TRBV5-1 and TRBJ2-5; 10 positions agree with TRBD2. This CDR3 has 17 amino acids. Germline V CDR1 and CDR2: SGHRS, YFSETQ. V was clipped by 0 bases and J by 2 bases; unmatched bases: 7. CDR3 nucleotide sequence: TGCGCCAGCAGCTTGGCCGGAGCTAGCGGGGGTCAAGAGACCCAGTACTTC. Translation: CASSLAGASGGQETQYF.

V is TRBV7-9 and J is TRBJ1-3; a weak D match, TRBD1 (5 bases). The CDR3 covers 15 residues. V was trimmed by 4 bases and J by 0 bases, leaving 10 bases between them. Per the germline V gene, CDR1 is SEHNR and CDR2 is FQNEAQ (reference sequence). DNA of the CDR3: TGTGCCAGCAGCTACTCGGGGGACTCTGGAAACACCATATATTTT. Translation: CASSYSGDSGNTIYF.

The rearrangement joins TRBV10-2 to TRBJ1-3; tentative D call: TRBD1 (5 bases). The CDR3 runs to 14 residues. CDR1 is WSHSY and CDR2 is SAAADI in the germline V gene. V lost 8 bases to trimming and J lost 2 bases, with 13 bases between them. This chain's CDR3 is CASWRGTAGNTIYF. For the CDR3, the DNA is TGCGCCAGCTGGAGGGGAACCGCTGGAAACACCATATATTTT.

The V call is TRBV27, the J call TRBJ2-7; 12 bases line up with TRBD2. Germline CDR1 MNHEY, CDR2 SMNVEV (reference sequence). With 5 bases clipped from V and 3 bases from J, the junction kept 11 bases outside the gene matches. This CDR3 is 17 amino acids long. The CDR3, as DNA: TGTGCCAGCAGTCCCAGACTAGCGGGAGCGGGGTACTACGAGCAGTACTTC. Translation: CASSPRLAGAGYYEQYF.

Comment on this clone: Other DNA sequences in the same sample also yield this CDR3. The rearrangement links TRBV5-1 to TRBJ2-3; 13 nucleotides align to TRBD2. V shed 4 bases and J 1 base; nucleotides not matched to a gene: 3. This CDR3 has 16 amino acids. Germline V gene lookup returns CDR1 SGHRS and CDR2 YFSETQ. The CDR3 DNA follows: TGCGCCAGCAGCGCAGGACTAGCGGGGGGCACAGATACGCAGTATTTT. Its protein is CASSAGLAGGTDTQYF.

CDR3 DNA sequence: TGTGCCAGCAGCCCCCATCCGGGTCTCGAGCAGTACTTC. This translates into CASSPHPGLEQYF. This chain connects TRBV7-6 to TRBJ2-7; no clear D gene. Germline values: CDR1 SGHVS, CDR2 FNYEAQ. Trimming stripped 5 bases from V and 6 bases from J, with 14 bases between. There are 13 residues in the CDR3.

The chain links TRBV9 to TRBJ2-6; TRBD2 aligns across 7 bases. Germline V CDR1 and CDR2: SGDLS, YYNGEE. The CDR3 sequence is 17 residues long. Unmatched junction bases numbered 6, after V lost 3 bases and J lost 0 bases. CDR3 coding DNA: TGTGCCAGCAGCGGGGGAGGGACCAACTCTGGGGCCAACGTCCTGACTTTC. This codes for CASSGGGTNSGANVLTF.

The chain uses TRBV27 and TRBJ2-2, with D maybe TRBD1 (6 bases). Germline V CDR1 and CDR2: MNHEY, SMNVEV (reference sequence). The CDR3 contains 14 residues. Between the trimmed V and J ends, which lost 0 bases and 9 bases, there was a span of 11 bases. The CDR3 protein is CASSLSTRGWELFF. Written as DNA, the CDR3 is TGTGCCAGCAGTTTATCGACCAGGGGATGGGAGCTGTTTTTT.